Below are 6 T cell receptor beta chains sequenced from a single sample in a study of blood T cell repertoires in COVID-19. Measured with immunoSEQ multiplex PCR; TCRdb has only the in-frame clones, and not every one. The sample has over 250,000 clones, around 89% seen once. Sequencing was performed on peripheral blood. These receptors all come from a woman aged 55-70 years with acute or convalescent COVID-19.

The chain links TRBV5-5 to TRBJ2-3, with 8 bases fitting TRBD1. CDR3 length: 14 amino acids. Per germline, CDR1 SGHKS and CDR2 YYEKEE (reference sequence). Trimming cost V 4 bases and J 3 bases; bases outside gene matches: 4. The CDR3 coding sequence is TGTGCCAGCAGCGCGGGACAGGCTACAGATACGCAGTATTTT. Protein: CASSAGQATDTQYF.

This clone came up a few times. This chain connects TRBV11-2 to TRBJ2-4; no clear D. CDR1 and CDR2 (germline): SGHAT, FQNNGV. Trimming pared 0 bases from V and 7 bases from J, leaving 13 bases between. The length of the CDR3 is 15 residues. CDR3 coding DNA: TGTGCCAGCAGCTTAGATCACGGGTATGCTAACATTCAGTACTTC. It is translated as CASSLDHGYANIQYF. The full variable domain, with the rest looked up from reference TRBV11-2 and TRBJ2-4, is EAGVAQSPRYKIIEKRQSVAFWCNPISGHATLYWYQQILGQGPKLLIQFQNNGVVDDSQLPKDRFSAERLKGVDSTLKIQPAKLEDSAVYLCASSLDHGYANIQYFGAGTRLSVL.

The CDR3 here is CASSLRGADTEAFF. The CDR3 DNA reads TGTGCCAGCAGCTTACGAGGTGCGGACACTGAAGCTTTCTTT. The chain uses TRBV7-3 and TRBJ1-1; D ambiguous. V gave up 2 bases and J gave up 3 bases, with 10 bases separating them. Germline loops: CDR1 SGHTA, CDR2 FQGTGA. The CDR3 is made up of 14 amino acids.

This clone was recorded a few times. V is TRBV15 and J is TRBJ2-7, with D perhaps matching TRBD2 (5 bases). Trimming removed 6 bases from V and 2 bases from J, with 17 bases in between. The CDR3 sequence is 15 residues long. Germline V gene lookup returns CDR1 LNHNV and CDR2 YYDKDF (reference sequence). The CDR3 DNA sequence: TGTGCCACCAGGTCTTTAGCGAACTCCACCTACGAGCAGTACTTC. This translates into CATRSLANSTYEQYF. The variable domain in full, completed from reference TRBV15 and TRBJ2-7, reads DAMVIQNPRYQVTQFGKPVTLSCSQTLNHNVMYWYQQKSSQAPKLLFHYYDKDFNNEADTPDNFQSRRPNTSFCFLDIRSPGLGDTAMYLCATRSLANSTYEQYFGPGTRLTVT.

The gene calls are TRBV5-1 and TRBJ2-7, with TRBD1 matching over 8 bases. Germline loops: CDR1 SGHRS, CDR2 YFSETQ. CDR3 length: 15 residues. The J segment lost 4 bases and the V segment lost 0 bases, leaving 6 bases of the junction unmatched. For the CDR3, the DNA is TGCGCCAGCAGCTTGGAGACAGGGGCCCGTTACGAGCAGTACTTC. It yields the protein CASSLETGARYEQYF.

The chain has TRBV6-2 or TRBV6-3 and TRBJ2-1, with 14 nucleotides matching TRBD2. CDR3 length: 19 residues. V was clipped by 0 bases and J by 7 bases; unmatched bases: 11. The germline CDR1 and CDR2 sequences are MNHEY and SVGEGT. CDR3 amino acids: CASSYSPLGLAGGMNEQFF. DNA for the CDR3: TGTGCCAGCAGTTACTCCCCTCTCGGACTAGCGGGGGGCATGAATGAGCAGTTCTTC.